This entry lists 15 T cell receptor beta chains sequenced from one sample in a study of shared clonotypes between healthy human individuals. Using immunoSEQ multiplex PCR, the repertoire was profiled, and TCRdb retains in-frame clones only, with some absent. This sample has a few million clones, with approximately 94% found just once. The sample taken for sequencing was naive CD4+ T cells sorted from blood. Described subset: CD45RA+ positively selected. These receptors all come from a young man in good health.

The chain carries TRBV2 and TRBJ2-2, with D tentatively TRBD1 (6 bases). The CDR3 is made up of 14 amino acids. V was clipped by 4 bases and J by 4 bases, with 10 bases between them. Germline-derived CDR1 and CDR2 are SNHLY and FYNNEI. The DNA of the CDR3 is TGTGCCAGCAGTGGGCAGGGGAGCACCGGGGAGCTGTTTTTT. Translating it yields CASSGQGSTGELFF.

J is TRBJ2-4 and V is TRBV7-9; 11 nucleotides agree with TRBD2. V was clipped by 4 bases and J by 9 bases; unmatched bases: 8. Germline V gene sequence: CDR1 SEHNR, CDR2 FQNEAQ (reference sequence). The CDR3 covers 15 residues. CDR3 bases: TGTGCCAGCAGCTATCTTAGCGGGGGGGCTACCATTCAGTACTTC. Residues: CASSYLSGGATIQYF.

The chain has TRBV18 and TRBJ1-1; D remains ambiguous. Trimming removed 5 bases at V and 3 bases at J, with 13 bases between. In germline, CDR1 is KGHSH, CDR2 LQKENI. The CDR3 totals 14 residues. CDR3 sequence reads: CASSDRTGDTEAFF. In nucleotides, the CDR3 is TGTGCCAGCTCAGACCGGACCGGGGACACTGAAGCTTTCTTT.

The chain couples TRBV13 to TRBJ1-2, with 12 bases that match TRBD1. The V segment lost 6 bases and the J segment 7 bases; nucleotides outside the gene matches: 6. CDR3 size: 14 residues. Germline V lookup: CDR1 PRHDT, CDR2 FYEKMQ (reference sequence). The CDR3 nucleotides read TGTGCCAGCAGTTGGGACAGGGGGCAAGGTGGCTACACCTTC. It codes for CASSWDRGQGGYTF.

This rearrangement joins TRBV6-5 to TRBJ2-7; tentative D call: TRBD2 (5 bases). Germline values: CDR1 MNHEY, CDR2 SVGAGI. The CDR3 sequence is 11 residues long. V lost 6 bases, J lost 6 bases, and 9 bases lay in between. CDR3 in DNA: TGTGCCAGCAGATGGGCGGGCGAGCAGTACTTC. It specifies CASRWAGEQYF.

The CDR3 protein is CASSLGTWDSGSYNEQFF. The CDR3 coding sequence is TGTGCCAGCAGTCTAGGAACTTGGGACAGCGGATCCTACAATGAGCAGTTCTTC. The chain combines TRBV7-9 with TRBJ2-1, with TRBD1 matching over 7 bases. Germline CDR1 and CDR2: SEHNR and FQNEAQ (reference sequence). The V segment lost 6 bases and the J segment 1 base; nucleotides outside the gene matches: 15. The CDR3 loop spans 18 amino acids. Full variable domain (missing parts from reference TRBV7-9 and TRBJ2-1): DTGVSQNPRHKITKRGQNVTFRCDPISEHNRLYWYRQTLGQGPEFLTYFQNEAQLEKSRLLSDRFSAERPKGSFSTLEIQRTEQGDSAMYLCASSLGTWDSGSYNEQFFGPGTRLTVL.

V is TRBV6-4 and J is TRBJ2-3, with 8 bases that match TRBD1. The CDR3 totals 11 residues. The germline V gene encodes CDR1 MRHNA and CDR2 SNTAGT. The trim removed 10 bases at V and 3 bases at J, leaving 0 bases unmatched. The CDR3 nucleotides are TGTGCCAACAGGGGGACAGATACGCAGTATTTT. Encoded protein: CANRGTDTQYF.

The chain carries TRBV5-5 and TRBJ2-2; D is perhaps TRBD1 (7 bases). CDR3 length: 15 residues. The V end was cut by 0 bases, the J end by 4 bases, with 10 bases between. From germline, CDR1 is SGHKS and CDR2 YYEKEE (reference sequence). CDR3 coding DNA: TGTGCCAGCAGCTTGGATCAGGGGGGCACCGGGGAGCTGTTTTTT. The encoded protein is CASSLDQGGTGELFF.

J is TRBJ1-2 and V is TRBV5-4; TRBD1 might be the D (6 bases). The CDR3 is 13 residues long. Between the trimmed V and J ends, which lost 2 bases and 2 bases, there was a span of 7 bases. CDR1 and CDR2 (germline): SGHNT, YYREEE (reference sequence). The CDR3 region is CASSFGQNYGYTF. DNA for the CDR3: TGTGCCAGCAGCTTCGGACAGAACTATGGCTACACCTTC.

The chain is built from TRBV19 and TRBJ2-7; weak D call: TRBD1 (6 bases). Trimming removed 6 bases at V and 6 bases at J, with 21 bases between. The CDR3 sequence is 15 residues long. The germline V gene encodes CDR1 LNHDA and CDR2 SQIVND (reference sequence). CDR3 residues: CASSPHKAGGGEQYF. The CDR3 coding sequence is TGTGCCAGTAGCCCCCATAAGGCTGGGGGCGGCGAGCAGTACTTC. Drawing the rest from reference TRBV19 and TRBJ2-7, the complete variable domain is DGGITQSPKYLFRKEGQNVTLSCEQNLNHDAMYWYRQDPGQGLRLIYYSQIVNDFQKGDIAEGYSVSREKKESFPLTVTSAQKNPTAFYLCASSPHKAGGGEQYFGPGTRLTVT.

This rearrangement joins TRBV6-1 to TRBJ1-2; a possible D gene is TRBD1 (6 bases). Germline values: CDR1 MNHNS, CDR2 SASEGT. Between the trimmed V and J ends, which lost 8 bases and 4 bases, there was a span of 20 bases. The CDR3 is 15 amino acids. This chain's CDR3 is CASYRPQGLGYGYTF. CDR3 DNA: TGTGCCAGCTATCGTCCACAGGGCTTAGGCTATGGCTACACCTTC.

The J gene is TRBJ2-2, the V gene TRBV18; the D gene is possibly TRBD2 (6 bases). From germline, CDR1 is KGHSH and CDR2 LQKENI. The CDR3 length is 16 residues. V was trimmed by 8 bases and J by 2 bases, leaving 18 bases between them. CDR3 residues: CASLTYRGKNTGELFF. The CDR3 region has the DNA TGTGCCAGCCTCACATATCGGGGGAAAAACACCGGGGAGCTGTTTTTT.

This chain uses TRBV5-4 with TRBJ1-1; TRBD1 aligns across 7 bases. This CDR3 is 15 amino acids long. The germline V gene has CDR1 SGHNT and CDR2 YYREEE (reference sequence). The J segment lost 1 base and the V segment lost 4 bases, leaving 7 bases of the junction unmatched. Here the CDR3 reads CASSRDSYRNTEAFF. CDR3 sequence (DNA): TGTGCCAGCAGCCGGGACAGTTATAGGAACACTGAAGCTTTCTTT.

The chain couples TRBV7-9 to TRBJ1-2; no clear D. Germline lookup yields CDR1 SEHNR and CDR2 FQNEAQ (reference sequence). Trimming stripped 5 bases from V and 2 bases from J, with 12 bases between. This CDR3 comprises 14 residues. The CDR3 loop is CASSNPTENYGYTF. In DNA, the CDR3 is TGTGCCAGCAGCAACCCCACGGAAAACTATGGCTACACCTTC.

This clone has more than one count but fewer than ten. This rearrangement joins TRBV19 to TRBJ1-5, with D unclear. This CDR3 comprises 12 residues. Germline assignment: CDR1 LNHDA and CDR2 SQIVND (reference sequence). V lost 6 bases, J lost 3 bases, and 6 bases lay in between. Written as DNA, the CDR3 is TGTGCCAGTAGGGGCAACAATCAGCCCCAGCATTTT. Protein: CASRGNNQPQHF.